The 20 T cell receptor beta chains listed next were all sequenced from one sample in a study of CD8+CD57+ T cells in acquired aplastic anemia. Genomic DNA constituted the template upon which TCR beta VDJ and CDR3 profiling was performed. TCRdb recomputed calls from the reads with MiXCR, one row per CDR3 protein. The sample carries some 290,000 distinct CDR3 sequences, 56% recorded once. The sequenced sample was sorted CD4+, CD8+, or CD8+CD57+ T cells (not recorded which) from PBMCs. The receptors stem from a human donor with severe aplastic anemia or a healthy control (not recorded which).

The genes are TRBV7-9 and TRBJ1-2; possibly TRBD1 for D (6 bases). The CDR3 is made up of 13 amino acids. With 5 bases removed from V and 9 bases from J, the gap between germline ends came to 16 bases. The germline CDR1 and CDR2 sequences are SEHNR and FQNEAQ (reference sequence). This CDR3 reads CASSPSTGNRYTF. In nucleotides, the CDR3 is TGTGCCAGCAGCCCTAGCACAGGGAACCGCTACACCTTC.

This chain links TRBV4-2 with TRBJ1-3, with TRBD1 matching 9 bases. CDR3 length: 18 amino acids. The V gene end was trimmed by 6 bases and the J gene end by 1 base; junction bases not matched to a gene: 13. Germline V lookup: CDR1 LGHNA, CDR2 YNFKEQ. CDR3 sequence reads: CASRSVTGGFFSGNTIYF. CDR3 sequence (DNA): TGTGCCAGCAGGTCGGTGACAGGGGGTTTTTTTTCTGGAAACACCATATATTTT.

The rearrangement uses TRBV5-1 and TRBJ2-7; a weak D match, TRBD2 (5 bases). Per germline, CDR1 SGHRS and CDR2 YFSETQ. Deletions cut 1 base from V and 7 bases from J, with 12 bases between. The CDR3 has 13 residues. CDR3 DNA: TGCGCCAGCAGCTTGTCCGGGATTATAGAGCAGTACTTC. Encoded protein: CASSLSGIIEQYF.

The chain is built from TRBV29-1 and TRBJ1-4; 8 bases are a match to TRBD1. The CDR3 sequence is 15 residues long. Trimming at V came to 6 bases and at J to 8 bases, leaving 14 bases not matched to a gene. CDR1 SQVTM and CDR2 ANQGSEA come from the germline V gene. The CDR3 region has the DNA TGCAGCGTCGCAGCAGGGGGCGCGTCCCGGGAAAAACTGTTTTTT. Residues: CSVAAGGASREKLFF.

The chain has TRBV19 and TRBJ1-5; D is possibly TRBD1 (6 bases). In germline, CDR1 is LNHDA, CDR2 SQIVND (reference sequence). There are 15 residues in the CDR3. V was shortened by 5 bases and J by 6 bases, with 17 bases between the two germline ends. The CDR3 DNA reads as TGTGCCAGTAGTTCGGAGCAGGGGTTAGGTCAGCCCCAGCATTTT. This encodes CASSSEQGLGQPQHF.

Ten or more counts support this clonotype. The chain recombines TRBV27 with TRBJ1-6; weak D call: TRBD1 (6 bases). The CDR3 sequence is 15 residues long. Trimming stripped 6 bases from V and 6 bases from J, with 15 bases between. Germline V CDR1 and CDR2: MNHEY, SMNVEV (reference sequence). Here the CDR3 DNA reads TGTGCCAGCAGGCCAGGGGCGGCCCGTAATTCACCCCTCCACTTT. Its protein is CASRPGAARNSPLHF.

The genes are TRBV10-3 and TRBJ1-3, with no clear D. The CDR3 contains 13 residues. V was pared by 8 bases and J by 4 bases, with 12 bases between. CDR1 and CDR2 (germline): ENHRY, SYGVKD. The CDR3, as DNA: TGTGCCATCCAGGAGCTGGGAGGAAACACCATATATTTT. Translated, it gives CAIQELGGNTIYF.

The gene calls are TRBV12-3 or TRBV12-4 and TRBJ2-6; D uncertain. The CDR3 has 14 amino acids. V lost 2 bases and J 1 base, leaving 3 bases between the germline ends. CDR3 nucleotide sequence: TGTGCCAGCAGTTTAAGGTCTGGGGCCAACGTCCTGACTTTC. The encoded protein is CASSLRSGANVLTF.

As concerns this clonotype: A much larger clonotype is one base distant, so this may be a read error. The chain carries TRBV6-5 and TRBJ1-1; TRBD1 is a possible D gene (5 bases). Germline V lookup: CDR1 MNHEY, CDR2 SVGAGI. The CDR3 length is 14 residues. This chain's CDR3 is CASSGGVLNTEASF. The CDR3 nucleotides are TGTGCCAGCAGTGGGGGGGTATTGAACACTGAAGCTTCCTTT.

There are many counts of this clonotype. The chain links TRBV20-1 to TRBJ2-1; no clear D gene. V was clipped by 3 bases and J by 0 bases, with 12 bases between them. Germline V lookup: CDR1 DFQATT, CDR2 SNEGSKA (reference sequence). The length of the CDR3 is 15 residues. In DNA, the CDR3 is TGCAGTGCTAGCCCCTTGAAGGGCTCCTACAATGAGCAGTTCTTC. This codes for CSASPLKGSYNEQFF.

There are many counts of this clonotype. The chain links TRBV20-1 to TRBJ2-7, with 8 nucleotides matching TRBD1. The J segment lost 2 bases and the V segment lost 5 bases, leaving 8 bases of the junction unmatched. Germline V gene sequence: CDR1 DFQATT, CDR2 SNEGSKA (reference sequence). This CDR3 is built from 14 residues. The DNA of the CDR3 is TGCAGTGCTGAAAGGGACAGGTCTACCTACGAGCAGTACTTC. Protein: CSAERDRSTYEQYF.

A few counts support this clonotype. V gene TRBV9 combines with J gene TRBJ1-6; D is uncertain. Germline CDR1 and CDR2: SGDLS and YYNGEE. With 0 bases removed from V and 7 bases from J, the gap between germline ends came to 8 bases. The length of the CDR3 is 14 residues. This CDR3 reads CASSVGNTNSPLHF. The CDR3 DNA follows: TGTGCCAGCAGCGTAGGGAATACCAATTCACCCCTCCACTTT.

This sequence joins TRBV20-1 and TRBJ2-7, with 14 bases matching TRBD2. CDR3 length: 15 amino acids. Germline assignment: CDR1 DFQATT and CDR2 SNEGSKA (reference sequence). V gave up 4 bases and J gave up 4 bases; unmatched junction bases: 6. The CDR3 nucleotides read TGCAGTGCTACCGACGGGACTAGCGGGAGTTACGAGCAGTACTTC. Amino acid sequence: CSATDGTSGSYEQYF.

This clonotype was seen at least ten times. V is TRBV20-1 and J is TRBJ1-5; 9 nucleotides align to TRBD1. The CDR3 has 14 amino acids. V shed 6 bases, J shed 6 bases, and the junction held 9 bases outside the gene matches. CDR1 is DFQATT, CDR2 SNEGSKA, per germline (reference sequence). DNA for the CDR3: TGCAGTGCGCCCGACAGGGGGGGCACTCAGCCCCAGCATTTT. This translates into CSAPDRGGTQPQHF.

This clonotype was observed many times. The chain is built from TRBV6-1 and TRBJ1-1; 8 bases agree with TRBD1. The V segment lost 7 bases and the J segment 2 bases; nucleotides outside the gene matches: 9. Germline CDR1 is MNHNS and CDR2 is SASEGT. This CDR3 region has 15 residues. CDR3 sequence: CASNPRGQGNTEAFF. The CDR3 DNA is TGTGCCAGCAACCCCCGTGGACAGGGAAACACTGAAGCTTTCTTT.

This clonotype appeared once. The chain has TRBV7-3 and TRBJ2-1; 11 bases match TRBD2. Per germline, CDR1 SGHTA and CDR2 FQGTGA. The CDR3 has 15 amino acids. With V trimmed by 6 bases and J by 6 bases, 7 bases remained unmatched. CDR3 nucleotide sequence: TGTGCCAGCAGTTTCAGTAGCGGGGGGGCCAATGAGCAGTTCTTC. Translation gives CASSFSSGGANEQFF.

The chain employs TRBV7-7 and TRBJ1-5, with TRBD1 as a possible D gene (5 bases). The germline V and J ends were trimmed by 6 bases and 12 bases, with 27 bases remaining between them. Germline CDR1 SSHAT, CDR2 FNYEAQ (reference sequence). The CDR3 has 16 amino acids. The CDR3 reads CASSQKGVETRGDQHF. The DNA for the CDR3 is TGTGCCAGCAGTCAAAAAGGGGTGGAGACGCGTGGGGACCAGCATTTT. The full variable domain, with the rest looked up from reference TRBV7-7 and TRBJ1-5, is GAGVSQSPRYKVTKRGQDVTLRCDPISSHATLYWYQQALGQGPEFLTYFNYEAQPDKSGLPSDRFSAERPEGSISTLTIQRTEQRDSAMYRCASSQKGVETRGDQHFGDGTRLSIL.

This clonotype was detected ten times or more. The chain couples TRBV12-5 to TRBJ1-4; D is unresolved. Germline V gene lookup returns CDR1 LGHNT and CDR2 FRNRAP. The CDR3 consists of 11 residues. V was clipped by 8 bases and J by 8 bases, with 9 bases between them. The CDR3 loop reads CASLSGEKLFF. CDR3 DNA: TGTGCTAGTCTCTCGGGGGAAAAACTGTTTTTT.

This clonotype was counted ten times or more. The chain carries TRBV19 and TRBJ1-5, with D maybe TRBD1 (6 bases). CDR3 length equals 16 residues. CDR1 and CDR2 (germline): LNHDA, SQIVND (reference sequence). The germline V and J ends were trimmed by 6 bases and 0 bases, with 15 bases remaining between them. The CDR3 nucleotides read TGTGCCAGTAGCGAACATCAGGGGAATAGCAATCAGCCCCAGCATTTT. This sequence encodes CASSEHQGNSNQPQHF.

The gene calls are TRBV7-2 and TRBJ2-7, with 8 bases lining up with TRBD1. Germline assignment: CDR1 SGHTA and CDR2 FQGNSA. CDR3 length: 14 residues. V shed 5 bases, J shed 7 bases, and the junction held 10 bases outside the gene matches. In DNA form, the CDR3 reads TGTGCCAGCAGCGGGGGGCCAGGGGGCGGGGAGCAGTACTTC. It yields the protein CASSGGPGGGEQYF.